The rows below give T cell receptor beta chains drawn from one sample of a study of T cell repertoires in cytomegalovirus infection. TCRdb recomputed calls from the reads with MiXCR, one row per CDR3 protein. Here the sample spans under 850,000 distinct CDR3 sequences, roughly 30% being singletons. What these receptors recognize is not known. The sequenced sample was cultured PBMCs, obtained from culture after CMV antigen stimulation. All receptors come from a human donor in good health (CMV status not recorded). Some clones in this sample may be carry-over from other donors' samples. The CDR3 runs from the conserved cysteine through the conserved F or W. D genes are given only for firm matches. Clone size appears in some rows only: once, few, many, or a class for an expanded clone.

V gene	clone size	D gene	J gene	CDR3 DNA	CDR3 protein
TRBV7-9	few	TRBD2	TRBJ2-3	TGTGCCAGCAGTCCCCAGCTTGGGACTAGCAGGAGCACAGATACGCAGTATTTT	CASSPQLGTSRSTDTQYF
TRBV20-1	few	TRBD1	TRBJ1-5	TGCAGTGCAAGGACAGGGGGTCCATCTCAGCCCCAGCATTTT	CSARTGGPSQPQHF
TRBV7-2	many	.	TRBJ2-1	TGTGCCAGCAGCTTAGAGCGGCAGGTTGGGTGGTACAATGAGCAGTTCTTC	CASSLERQVGWYNEQFF
TRBV2	.	TRBD1	TRBJ1-4	TGTGCCAGCACTACCGCCCAGGGGGCATATGAAAAACTGTTTTTT	CASTTAQGAYEKLFF
TRBV7-6	few	.	TRBJ2-2	TGTGCCAGCAGCTCACCCCTGGGGCCCCTGACGAACACCGGGGAGCTGTTTTTT	CASSSPLGPLTNTGELFF
TRBV28	once	TRBD2	TRBJ2-1	TGTGCCAGCAGTTTACGTCCCGGGACTAGCGGGGGAAACAATGAGCAGTTCTTC	CASSLRPGTSGGNNEQFF
TRBV6-2/TRBV6-3	.	.	TRBJ1-1	TGTGCCAGCAGTCGACTCTCGGCCACTGAAGCTTTCTTT	CASSRLSATEAFF
TRBV11-3	few	TRBD1	TRBJ2-1	TGTGCCAGCACCAGGACAGGATCCTACAATGAGCAGTTCTTC	CASTRTGSYNEQFF
TRBV29-1	.	.	TRBJ1-2	TGCAGCACTGAACGGACATTTTTTGGATACACCTTC	CSTERTFFGYTF
TRBV20-1	once	TRBD2	TRBJ2-1	TGCAGTGCTAGTTCCCTGACTAGCGGGATGAATGAGCAGTTCTTC	CSASSLTSGMNEQFF
TRBV12-3/TRBV12-4	.	.	TRBJ1-2	TGTGCCAGCAGTTTAGGGTTGGGGCAGGGAGATGGCTACACCTTC	CASSLGLGQGDGYTF
TRBV28	.	.	TRBJ2-2	TGTGCCACTCAAAGGGGGGACACCGGGGAGCTGTTTTTT	CATQRGDTGELFF
TRBV4-1	few	TRBD1	TRBJ2-5	TGCGCCAGCAGCCAAGTCTTCCCGGGACAGGGAGGAGAGACCCAGTACTTC	CASSQVFPGQGGETQYF
TRBV20-1	.	TRBD1	TRBJ1-6	TGCAGTGCTAGCGTTGCGACGACAGGGCGTTCTTCACCCCTCCACTTT	CSASVATTGRSSPLHF
TRBV28	.	.	TRBJ2-1	TGTGCCAGCAGTCACCAACGACTAGGGTGGTACAATGAGCAGTTCTTC	CASSHQRLGWYNEQFF
TRBV15	.	.	TRBJ1-5	TGTGCCACCAGCAGAGATCGGGATCAGCCCCAGCATTTT	CATSRDRDQPQHF
TRBV4-1	few	TRBD2	TRBJ2-5	TGCGCCAGCAGCCAAGGTCTCAGCGGGGGGGAGACCCAGTACTTC	CASSQGLSGGETQYF
TRBV6-5	.	.	TRBJ2-5	TGTGCCAGCAGTTATCGCCGGGGAAGCCAAGAGACCCAGTACTTC	CASSYRRGSQETQYF
TRBV12-3/TRBV12-4	few	TRBD1	TRBJ2-7	TGTGCCAGCAGTTTAGCGCGCGACAGGGTGAGCGAGCAGTACTTC	CASSLARDRVSEQYF
TRBV11-2	few	.	TRBJ1-6	TGTGCCAGCAGCCACGGGCCCACGGGGGTCCCCCTCCACTTT	CASSHGPTGVPLHF
TRBV7-9	few	.	TRBJ2-1	TGTGCCAGCCCGGGGGCCATCCCCAATGAGCAGTTCTTC	CASPGAIPNEQFF
TRBV19	.	TRBD1	TRBJ1-6	TGTGCCAGTAGCGACAGGGCGCGGTCGAATTCACCCCTCCACTTT	CASSDRARSNSPLHF
TRBV5-4	.	TRBD1	TRBJ1-6	TGTGCCAGCAGCTTGGACAGGGGAAATAATTCACCCCTCCACTTT	CASSLDRGNNSPLHF
TRBV7-6	few	.	TRBJ2-7	TGTGCCAGCAGCTTAGATCGGGGACGTGGCTCCTACGAGCAGTACTTC	CASSLDRGRGSYEQYF
TRBV6-1	.	TRBD1	TRBJ2-1	TGTGCCAGCAGACGCAGCTCGGGGACAGACACCTACAATGAGCAGTTCTTC	CASRRSSGTDTYNEQFF